The subject of this entry is one TCR beta chain. J was trimmed by 7 bases and V by 7 bases; bases with no gene match: 11. This CDR3 is built from 15 residues. The germline gives CDR1 SGHVS, CDR2 FQNEAQ. TCRdb keeps only in-frame clones here, not all; method: immunoSEQ multiplex PCR. Here the sample spans 150,000 to 200,000 clones, about 86% being singletons. Participants came from 24 US areas, aged roughly 18 to 100 years. The sample comes from a study of blood T cell repertoires in COVID-19. About the study: The United States, Italy and Spain supplied acute and convalescent COVID-19 samples. From T cells, B-cell-depleted T cells, or PBMCs came the material, which was cDNA or gDNA.

The clonotype comes from a woman in her forties or fifties in a cohort exposed to, infected with or recovered from COVID-19 (not recorded which). Sequenced input: PBMCs or T cells enriched from blood (not recorded which). The chain carries TRBV7-8 and TRBJ2-1; TRBD2 agrees at 9 bases. In DNA, the CDR3 is TGTGCCAGCACCTCTTCCCTAGCGGGGAGGAATGAGCAGTTCTTC. Encoded protein: CASTSSLAGRNEQFF.